This entry lists 2 T cell receptor beta chains sequenced from one sample in a study of T-cell reconstitution after alpha-beta-depleted transplantation in children. The TCRbeta library incorporated unique molecular identifiers. Each CDR3 protein is one row after TCRdb ran MiXCR on the PCR reads. The repertoire holds 200,000 or so distinct CDR3 sequences, with 6.3% as singletons. This specimen was PBMCs, taken before TCRalphabeta/CD19-depleted stem cell transplant. The source of these receptors is a girl under three years old with combined immunodeficiency, due to receive a stem cell transplant.

Here the CDR3 DNA reads TGTGCCAGTAGTATAGAGATACGGGACGGTGGCAACACCGGGGAGCTGTTTTTT. It translates to CASSIEIRDGGNTGELFF. V usage is TRBV19 and J usage is TRBJ2-2; TRBD1 or TRBD2 may be the D gene (5 bases each). Germline CDR1 reads LNHDA; CDR2 reads SQIVND (reference sequence). Trimming left V 0 bases short and J 2 bases short, with 16 bases between. CDR3 length: 18 amino acids.

This clonotype was found many times. The chain recombines TRBV28 with TRBJ2-7, with TRBD2 identical over 10 bases. Trimming removed 2 bases from V and 2 bases from J; junction bases left unmatched: 6. Germline lookup yields CDR1 MDHEN and CDR2 SYDVKM. CDR3 length equals 16 residues. DNA for the CDR3: TGTGCCAGCAGTTTACCAGGACTAGCGGATCCCTACGAGCAGTACTTC. It encodes CASSLPGLADPYEQYF.